Listed below are T cell receptor beta chains from one sample, sequenced in a study of a mutant IDH1 vaccine in newly diagnosed glioma. The repertoire was sequenced with immunoSEQ multiplex PCR; TCRdb's copy has only in-frame clones and lacks some. The data contain tens of thousands of clones, around 93% of them singletons. The antigens for these receptors are not known. The source was PBMCs, collected from a glioma patient whose treatment included an IDH1 peptide vaccine. The receptors come from a man aged 45 to 65 with glioma. Each CDR3 is given with its conserved first and last residue. A D gene is named only where the DNA matches it firmly. A row's size may be missing; if present it is once, few, many or a size class.

clone_size j_call d_call v_call cdr3_nt cdr3_aa
NA TRBJ2-5 NA TRBV5-1 TGCGCCAGCAAGGTTGATGGGCCGGAGACCCAGTACTTC CASKVDGPETQYF
NA TRBJ1-3 NA TRBV6-6 TGTGCCAGCAGTGAGGACACCTCTGGAAACACCATATATTTT CASSEDTSGNTIYF
NA TRBJ1-4 NA TRBV27 TGTGCCAGCAGTTTAGGGGGGCGGGGGAAACTGTTTTTT CASSLGGRGKLFF
NA TRBJ2-3 NA TRBV18 TGTGCCAGCTCACCGGGGCAGACCGATACGCAGTATTTT CASSPGQTDTQYF
NA TRBJ2-7 TRBD2 TRBV10-2 TGCGCCAGCAGTGAGAGAGCGGGGGGACCTTACGAGCAGTACTTC CASSERAGGPYEQYF
NA TRBJ2-7 NA TRBV9 TGTGCCAGCAGCGTAGCGGACTCCTACGAGCAGTACTTC CASSVADSYEQYF
NA TRBJ1-2 NA TRBV28 TGTGCCAGCAGTTTACGCAGGGGAGATGGCTACACCTTC CASSLRRGDGYTF
NA TRBJ2-7 NA TRBV10-1 TGCGCCAGCAGTTCCCAGGGAAGCTACGAGCAGTACTTC CASSSQGSYEQYF
NA TRBJ1-3 NA TRBV7-2 TGTGCCAGCGAGCGGGGTCGCAGCAACACCATATATTTT CASERGRSNTIYF
NA TRBJ2-1 TRBD1 TRBV5-4 TGTGCCAGCAGCTCGACAGGGTCTGAGCAGTTCTTC CASSSTGSEQFF
NA TRBJ2-3 TRBD1 TRBV11-3 TGTGCCAGCAGCTTAACAGGGGGCACAGATACGCAGTATTTT CASSLTGGTDTQYF
NA TRBJ2-5 TRBD1 TRBV9 TGTGCCAGCAGCGCGTCTCGTGAGGGGGCCCGTGAGACCCAGTACTTC CASSASREGARETQYF
NA TRBJ2-3 NA TRBV14 TGTGCCAGCAGCCAAGATAGAGGGCCCAGGGCAACGGATACGCAGTATTTT CASSQDRGPRATDTQYF
NA TRBJ2-2 NA TRBV19 TGTGCCAGTAGGAGCAGGGGCTCCGGGGAGCTGTTTTTT CASRSRGSGELFF
NA TRBJ1-5 TRBD1 TRBV2 TGTGCCAGCGGACAGGGGGCGGGTCAGCCCCAGCATTTT CASGQGAGQPQHF
NA TRBJ2-7 TRBD2 TRBV28 TGTGCCAGCAGTTTAAGACTAGCGACAACCTACGAGCAGTACTTC CASSLRLATTYEQYF
NA TRBJ2-6 NA TRBV6-1 TGTGCCAGCACCCAGAGACGCGTCCTGACTTTC CASTQRRVLTF
once TRBJ1-2 NA TRBV4-2 TGTGCCAGCAGCCAAGACGGTTTAGGGGTGGATGGCTACACCTTC CASSQDGLGVDGYTF
NA TRBJ2-5 TRBD1 TRBV4-2 TGTGCCAGCAGCCAAGAGACAGGGGGCTTGGAGACCCAGTACTTC CASSQETGGLETQYF
NA TRBJ2-7 NA TRBV27 TGTGCCAGCAGTACCCACTACGAGCAGTACTTC CASSTHYEQYF
NA TRBJ2-5 TRBD2 TRBV15 TGTGCCACCAGCAGACTAGCGGGGGGCCAAGAGACCCAGTACTTC CATSRLAGGQETQYF
NA TRBJ2-6 TRBD2 TRBV15 TGTGCCACCAGCAGAGCGAGGTTTCGACTAGCCGCTGTCTTTTGGGCCAACGTCCTGACTTTC CATSRARFRLAAVFWANVLTF
NA TRBJ1-5 NA TRBV7-9 TGTGCCAGCAGCTTAACTGGTCAGCCCCAGCATTTT CASSLTGQPQHF
once TRBJ2-5 NA TRBV5-1 TGCGCCAGCAGCCCGGGACTAGGGGGCAGAAAGACCCAGTACTTC CASSPGLGGRKTQYF
NA TRBJ2-3 NA TRBV5-4 TGTGCCAGCAGCTTGGGCAGCACAGATACGCAGTATTTT CASSLGSTDTQYF
once TRBJ1-2 NA TRBV5-5 TGTGCCAGCAGCTCCGCGGTCTTGGGATTCGACTATGGCTACACCTTC CASSSAVLGFDYGYTF
NA TRBJ1-2 NA TRBV2 TGTGCCAGCAGTCCCCGACAGAGCATTAACTATGGCTACACCTTC CASSPRQSINYGYTF
NA TRBJ2-7 TRBD2 TRBV20-1 TGCAGCGGACTAGACTCCTACGAGCAGTACTTC CSGLDSYEQYF
NA TRBJ1-3 NA TRBV30 TGTGCCTGGGACACCTTAAAGAGCTCTGGAAACACCATATATTTT CAWDTLKSSGNTIYF
NA TRBJ2-5 NA TRBV4-1 TGCGCCAGCAGCCAATGGCAGGCAGAGACCCAGTACTTC CASSQWQAETQYF
NA TRBJ2-2 NA TRBV4-1 TGCGCCAGCAGCGGAACAGGGTACACCGGGGAGCTGTTTTTT CASSGTGYTGELFF
NA TRBJ1-6 NA TRBV10-2 TGCGCCAGCGGGCCAGGGAATTCACCCCTCCACTTT CASGPGNSPLHF
NA TRBJ2-1 TRBD1 TRBV19 TGTGCCAGTAGTATGGGGACAGGGGTGTACAATGAGCAGTTCTTC CASSMGTGVYNEQFF
NA TRBJ1-1 NA TRBV10-1 TGCGCCAGCAGTGAGATGGGGGGTACTGAAGCTTTCTTT CASSEMGGTEAFF
NA TRBJ1-1 TRBD1 TRBV10-2 TGCGCCAGTCGCCCAGGACGGGGCCGCAGGGGGGGAACTGAAGCTTTCTTT CASRPGRGRRGGTEAFF
once TRBJ2-7 TRBD1 TRBV27 TGTGCCAGCAGAGAAGGGACAGGGAGTAGTTACGAGCAGTACTTC CASREGTGSSYEQYF
NA TRBJ1-5 NA TRBV18 TGTGCCAGCTCACCGGGGGGCACTCAGCCCCAGCATTTT CASSPGGTQPQHF
NA TRBJ2-7 NA TRBV7-2 TGTGCCAGCAGCTCAGGGGGGACAGTTGCCTACGAGCAGTACTTC CASSSGGTVAYEQYF
NA TRBJ2-1 NA TRBV7-9 TGTGCCAGCAGCCTCTCAAAACGGGAGCAGTTCTTC CASSLSKREQFF
NA TRBJ2-5 NA TRBV6-6 TGTGCCAGCAGTAAGCAAGAGACCCAGTACTTC CASSKQETQYF
NA TRBJ2-7 NA TRBV19 TGTGCCAGTAGCGGGAGAGGTTCAATAAGGTACTTC CASSGRGSIRYF
NA TRBJ2-4 TRBD1 TRBV27 TGTGCCAGCAGTCCACAGGGGCTCGTCAAAAACATTCAGTACTTC CASSPQGLVKNIQYF
NA TRBJ2-3 NA TRBV6-1 TGTGCCAGCAAGCAGGGTAGGAGCACAGATACGCAGTATTTT CASKQGRSTDTQYF
NA TRBJ2-7 NA TRBV7-8 TGTGCCAGCAGCTTAATTTACTACGAGCAGTACTTC CASSLIYYEQYF
NA TRBJ1-1 TRBD1 TRBV19 TGTGCCAGTAGTATACGGGACAGGGAGTTT CASSIRDREF
NA TRBJ1-1 NA TRBV19 TGTGCCAGTAGTCAGACCGGGACGGGAGTTTTCACTGAAGCTTTCTTT CASSQTGTGVFTEAFF
NA TRBJ1-2 NA TRBV28 TGTGCCAGCACTGTGACGGGAGGGACCTATGGCTACACCTTC CASTVTGGTYGYTF
NA TRBJ2-7 TRBD1 TRBV6-5 TGTGCCAGCCGGGACAGGGTTGGCGAGCAGTACTTC CASRDRVGEQYF
NA TRBJ2-2 NA TRBV19 TGTGCCAGTAGTGGGACTCGAGCTCGCGGGGAGCTGTTTTTT CASSGTRARGELFF
NA TRBJ2-6 NA TRBV18 TGTGCCAGCTCACCAGGGTCTGGGGCCAACGTCCTGACTTTC CASSPGSGANVLTF
few TRBJ1-5 NA TRBV7-8 TGTGCCAGCAGCCCATCGATGGGGGCGGGTCAGCCCCAGCATTTT CASSPSMGAGQPQHF
NA TRBJ1-3 NA TRBV11-2 TGTGCCAGCAGCTACGCTGGGGTCTCTGGAAACACCATATATTTT CASSYAGVSGNTIYF
once TRBJ2-3 NA TRBV10-3 TGTGCCATCACGAAGGGGTCCACAGATACGCAGTATTTT CAITKGSTDTQYF
NA TRBJ2-1 TRBD1 TRBV30 TGTGCCTGGAACCATCCCCGGGACAGGAGGTACAATGAGCAGTTCTTC CAWNHPRDRRYNEQFF
NA TRBJ2-2 NA TRBV5-1 TGCGCCAGCAGTCCGGGGACATACTACACCGGGGAGCTGTTTTTT CASSPGTYYTGELFF
NA TRBJ2-7 TRBD1 TRBV5-6 TGTGCCAGCAGCTTGGCCGGGACAGGGGCGCCCTACGAGCAGTACTTC CASSLAGTGAPYEQYF
NA TRBJ1-4 NA TRBV5-4 TGTGCCAGCAGCGCCCGGGACAAAGATGAAAAACTGTTTTTT CASSARDKDEKLFF
NA TRBJ2-2 NA TRBV12-5 TGTGCTAGTGGGGCCCTCGGTACCGGGGAGCTGTTTTTT CASGALGTGELFF
NA TRBJ1-1 NA TRBV15 TGTGCCACCAGCAGATCCTCGACAGGAGCCCGGGCTGCATGGGTCAAAGCTTTCTTT CATSRSSTGARAAWVKAFF